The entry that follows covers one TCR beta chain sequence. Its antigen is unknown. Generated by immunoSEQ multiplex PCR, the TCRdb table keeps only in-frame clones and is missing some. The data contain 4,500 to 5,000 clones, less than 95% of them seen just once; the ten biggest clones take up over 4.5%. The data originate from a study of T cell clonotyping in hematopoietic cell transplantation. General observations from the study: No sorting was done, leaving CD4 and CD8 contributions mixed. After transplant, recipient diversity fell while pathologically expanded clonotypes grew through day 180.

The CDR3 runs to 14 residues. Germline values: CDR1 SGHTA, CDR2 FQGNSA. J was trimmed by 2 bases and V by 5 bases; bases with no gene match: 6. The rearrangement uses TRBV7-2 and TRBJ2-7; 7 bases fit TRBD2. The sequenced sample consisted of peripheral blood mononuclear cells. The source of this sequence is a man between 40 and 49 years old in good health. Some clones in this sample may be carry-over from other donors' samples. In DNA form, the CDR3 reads TGTGCCAGCAGCCACCCGGGACTACCCTACGAGCAGTACTTC. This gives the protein CASSHPGLPYEQYF.